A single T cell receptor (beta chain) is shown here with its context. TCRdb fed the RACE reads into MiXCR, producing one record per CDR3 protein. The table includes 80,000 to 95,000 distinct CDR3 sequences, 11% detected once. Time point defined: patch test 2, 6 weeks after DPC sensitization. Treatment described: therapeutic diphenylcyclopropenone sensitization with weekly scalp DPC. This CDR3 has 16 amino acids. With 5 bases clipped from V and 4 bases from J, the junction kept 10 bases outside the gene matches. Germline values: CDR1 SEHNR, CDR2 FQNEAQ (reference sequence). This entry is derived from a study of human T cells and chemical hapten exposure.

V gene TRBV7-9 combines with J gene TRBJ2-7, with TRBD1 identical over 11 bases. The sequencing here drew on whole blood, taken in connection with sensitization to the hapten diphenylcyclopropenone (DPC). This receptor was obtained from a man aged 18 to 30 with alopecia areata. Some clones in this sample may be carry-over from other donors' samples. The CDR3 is CASSLTGTGGRYEQYF. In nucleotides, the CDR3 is TGTGCCAGCAGCCTAACCGGGACAGGGGGTAGGTACGAGCAGTACTTC.